This TCR beta chain was recovered during a study of Tregs in tolerant kidney transplant recipients. General study results and limits: The most relevant donor-specific Treg TCRbeta repertoire apparently came from expansion with activated donor B cells. Some patients' samples used different primers over time, so nucleotide sequences weren't comparable. No direct test of biological reproducibility was done here.

The protocol was immunoSEQ multiplex PCR, while the TCRdb copy is restricted to in-frame clones and leaves out a portion. The table has roughly 52,000 clones, about nine tenths seen once. The nonmyeloablative bone marrow transplants came from related graft donors, with transient mixed chimerism. Thawed PBMCs were FACS-sorted into unstimulated CD4+CD25+CD127- regulatory T cells, CD4+CD25- non-regulatory cells, CD4 and CD8 cells. A single count supports this clone. Its target is unknown. Germline V gene sequence: CDR1 SGHRS, CDR2 YFSETQ. V dropped 0 bases and J dropped 2 bases, with 11 bases sitting between them. The CDR3 is made up of 16 amino acids.

J is TRBJ2-2 and V is TRBV5-1, with D hard to call. This sample comprised CD8+ T cells from blood (PBMCs), obtained 24 months after the transplant. The sequence was obtained from a human patient who received a combined kidney and bone marrow transplant. Certain T cells may be donor cells from the graft. CDR3 residues: CASSLVTLTNTGELFF. The DNA of the CDR3 is TGCGCCAGCAGCTTGGTTACGTTAACAAACACCGGGGAGCTGTTTTTT.